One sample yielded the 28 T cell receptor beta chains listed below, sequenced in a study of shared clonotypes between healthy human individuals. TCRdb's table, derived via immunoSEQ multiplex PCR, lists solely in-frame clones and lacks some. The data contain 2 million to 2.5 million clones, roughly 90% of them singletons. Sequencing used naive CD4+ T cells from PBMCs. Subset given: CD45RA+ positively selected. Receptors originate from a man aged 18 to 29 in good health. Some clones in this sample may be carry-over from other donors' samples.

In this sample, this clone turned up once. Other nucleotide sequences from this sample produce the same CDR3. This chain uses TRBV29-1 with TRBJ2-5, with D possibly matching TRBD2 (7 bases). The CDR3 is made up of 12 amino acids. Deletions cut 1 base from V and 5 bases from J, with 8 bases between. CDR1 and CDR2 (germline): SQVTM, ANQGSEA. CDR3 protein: CSVEGGGETQYF. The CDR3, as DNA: TGCAGCGTTGAAGGGGGGGGCGAGACCCAGTACTTC.

Written as DNA, the CDR3 is TGTGCCAGCAGCCCATACGGGAGACTCACAGATACGCAGTATTTT. Protein sequence: CASSPYGRLTDTQYF. This chain connects TRBV14 to TRBJ2-3; possibly TRBD2 for D (6 bases). Germline CDR1 SGHDN, CDR2 FVKESK. This CDR3 comprises 15 residues. V was clipped by 4 bases and J by 2 bases, with 13 bases between them.

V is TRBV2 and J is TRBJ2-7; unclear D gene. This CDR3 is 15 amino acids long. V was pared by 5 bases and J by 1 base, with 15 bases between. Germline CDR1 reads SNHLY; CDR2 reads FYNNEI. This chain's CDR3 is CASSSRLSVSYEQYF. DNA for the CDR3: TGTGCCAGCAGTTCCCGATTGTCAGTTTCCTACGAGCAGTACTTC.

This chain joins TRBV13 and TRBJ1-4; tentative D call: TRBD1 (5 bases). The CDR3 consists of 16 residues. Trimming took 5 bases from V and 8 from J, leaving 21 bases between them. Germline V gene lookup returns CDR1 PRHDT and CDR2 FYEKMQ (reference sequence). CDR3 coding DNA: TGTGCCAGCAGCAGTGCTTTGAGGACAAGGGGCGAAAAACTGTTTTTT. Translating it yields CASSSALRTRGEKLFF.

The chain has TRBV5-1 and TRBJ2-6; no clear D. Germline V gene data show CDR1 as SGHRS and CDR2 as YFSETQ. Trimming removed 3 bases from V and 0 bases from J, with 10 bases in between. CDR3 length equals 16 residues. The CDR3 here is CASSSTPNSGANVLTF. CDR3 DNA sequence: TGCGCCAGCAGCTCGACTCCTAACTCTGGGGCCAACGTCCTGACTTTC.

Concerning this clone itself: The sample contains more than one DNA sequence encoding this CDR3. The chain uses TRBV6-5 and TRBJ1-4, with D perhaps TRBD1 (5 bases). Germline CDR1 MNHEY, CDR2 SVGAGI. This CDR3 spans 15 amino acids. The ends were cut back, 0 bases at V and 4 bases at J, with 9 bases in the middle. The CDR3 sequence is CASSYSRGSNEKLFF. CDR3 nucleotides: TGTGCCAGCAGTTACTCACGGGGGAGTAATGAAAAACTGTTTTTT.

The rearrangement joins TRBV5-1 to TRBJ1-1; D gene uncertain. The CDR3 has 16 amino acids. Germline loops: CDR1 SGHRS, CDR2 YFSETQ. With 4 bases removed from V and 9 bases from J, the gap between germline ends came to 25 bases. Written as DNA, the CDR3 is TGCGCCAGCAGCCAAACCGACATAATAACAATAAGCCAAGCTTTCTTT. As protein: CASSQTDIITISQAFF.

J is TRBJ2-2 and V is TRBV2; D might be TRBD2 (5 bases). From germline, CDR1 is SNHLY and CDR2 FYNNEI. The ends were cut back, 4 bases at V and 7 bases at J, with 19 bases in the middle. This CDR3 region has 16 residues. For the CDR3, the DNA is TGTGCCAGCAGTGTTCTGGCCCACCCTGGGAGCGGGGAGCTGTTTTTT. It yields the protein CASSVLAHPGSGELFF.

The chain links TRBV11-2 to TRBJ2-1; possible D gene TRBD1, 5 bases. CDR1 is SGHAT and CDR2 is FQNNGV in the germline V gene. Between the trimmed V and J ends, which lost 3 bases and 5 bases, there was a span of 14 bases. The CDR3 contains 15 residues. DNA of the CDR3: TGTGCCAGCAGCTTGGTTCAGGGAAAACACAATGAGCAGTTCTTC. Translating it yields CASSLVQGKHNEQFF. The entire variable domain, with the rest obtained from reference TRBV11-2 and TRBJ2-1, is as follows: EAGVAQSPRYKIIEKRQSVAFWCNPISGHATLYWYQQILGQGPKLLIQFQNNGVVDDSQLPKDRFSAERLKGVDSTLKIQPAKLEDSAVYLCASSLVQGKHNEQFFGPGTRLTVL.

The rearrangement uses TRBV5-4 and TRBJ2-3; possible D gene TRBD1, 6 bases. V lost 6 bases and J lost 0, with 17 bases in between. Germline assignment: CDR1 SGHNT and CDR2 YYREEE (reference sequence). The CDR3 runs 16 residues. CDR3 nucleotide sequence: TGTGCCAGCATCGATCCCAGGACAGCTAGCACAGATACGCAGTATTTT. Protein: CASIDPRTASTDTQYF.

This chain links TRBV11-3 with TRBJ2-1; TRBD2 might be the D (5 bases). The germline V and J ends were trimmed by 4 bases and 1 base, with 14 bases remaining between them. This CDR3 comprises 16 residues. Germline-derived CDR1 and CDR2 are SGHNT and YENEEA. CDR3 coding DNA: TGTGCCAGCAGCTCCTCCAAGGGAGCGTCCTACAATGAGCAGTTCTTC. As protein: CASSSSKGASYNEQFF. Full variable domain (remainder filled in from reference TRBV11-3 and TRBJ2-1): EAGVVQSPRYKIIEKKQPVAFWCNPISGHNTLYWYLQNLGQGPELLIRYENEEAVDDSQLPKDRFSAERLKGVDSTLKIQPAELGDSAVYLCASSSSKGASYNEQFFGPGTRLTVL.

CDR3 protein: CASRRGANYGYTF. The CDR3 DNA reads as TGTGCCAGCAGGAGAGGGGCTAACTATGGCTACACCTTC. The gene calls are TRBV28 and TRBJ1-2; possible D gene TRBD1, 5 bases. Trimming shortened V by 6 bases and J by 0 bases, and 8 bases separated the two germline ends. The V gene's germline CDR1 is MDHEN and CDR2 SYDVKM. The CDR3 covers 13 residues.

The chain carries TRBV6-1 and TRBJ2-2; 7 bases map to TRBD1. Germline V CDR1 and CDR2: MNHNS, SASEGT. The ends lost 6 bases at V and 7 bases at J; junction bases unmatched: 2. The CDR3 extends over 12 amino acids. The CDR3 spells CASRGDSGELFF. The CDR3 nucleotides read TGTGCCAGCAGGGGGGACAGCGGGGAGCTGTTTTTT.

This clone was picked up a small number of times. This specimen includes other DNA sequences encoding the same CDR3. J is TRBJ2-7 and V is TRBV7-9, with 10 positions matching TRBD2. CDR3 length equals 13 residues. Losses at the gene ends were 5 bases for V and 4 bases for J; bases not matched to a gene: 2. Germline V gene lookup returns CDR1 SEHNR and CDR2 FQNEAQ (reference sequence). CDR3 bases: TGTGCCAGCAGCCGGACTAGCGGATACGAGCAGTACTTC. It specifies CASSRTSGYEQYF.

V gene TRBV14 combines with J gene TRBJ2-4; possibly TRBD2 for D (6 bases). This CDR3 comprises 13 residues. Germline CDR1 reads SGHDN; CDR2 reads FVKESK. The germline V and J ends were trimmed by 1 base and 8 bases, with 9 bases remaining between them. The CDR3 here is CASSQVGGYIQYF. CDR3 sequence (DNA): TGTGCCAGCAGCCAAGTGGGGGGATACATTCAGTACTTC.

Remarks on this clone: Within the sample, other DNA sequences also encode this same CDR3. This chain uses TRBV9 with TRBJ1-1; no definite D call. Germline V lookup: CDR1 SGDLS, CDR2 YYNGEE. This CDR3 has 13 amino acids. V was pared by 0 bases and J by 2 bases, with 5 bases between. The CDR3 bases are TGTGCCAGCAGCGTAGCAGGCAACACTGAAGCTTTCTTT. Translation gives CASSVAGNTEAFF.

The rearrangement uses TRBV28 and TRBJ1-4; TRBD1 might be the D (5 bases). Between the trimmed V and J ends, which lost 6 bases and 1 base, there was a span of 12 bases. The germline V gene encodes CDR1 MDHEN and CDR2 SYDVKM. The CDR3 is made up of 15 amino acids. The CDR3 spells CASSFQGVTNEKLFF. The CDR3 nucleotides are TGTGCCAGCAGCTTTCAAGGGGTAACTAATGAAAAACTGTTTTTT.

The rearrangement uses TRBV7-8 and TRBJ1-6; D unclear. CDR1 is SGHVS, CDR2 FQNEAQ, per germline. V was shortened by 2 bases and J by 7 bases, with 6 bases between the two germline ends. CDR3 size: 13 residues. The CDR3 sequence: CASSLSRNSPLHF. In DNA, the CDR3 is TGTGCCAGCAGCTTAAGTCGGAATTCACCCCTCCACTTT.

The chain's CDR3 is CASSFLQINQPQHF. The CDR3 DNA reads TGTGCCAGCAGCTTTCTCCAGATCAATCAGCCCCAGCATTTT. V and J are TRBV7-2 and TRBJ1-5; D gene unclear. V lost 3 bases and J lost 3, with 9 bases in between. The CDR3 runs 14 residues. In germline, CDR1 is SGHTA, CDR2 FQGNSA.

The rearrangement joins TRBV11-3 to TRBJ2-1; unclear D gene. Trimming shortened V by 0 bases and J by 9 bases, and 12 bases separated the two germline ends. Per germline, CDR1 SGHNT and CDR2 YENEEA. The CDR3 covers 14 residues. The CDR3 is CASSLDETYGEQFF. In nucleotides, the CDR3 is TGTGCCAGCAGCTTAGATGAAACCTACGGTGAGCAGTTCTTC. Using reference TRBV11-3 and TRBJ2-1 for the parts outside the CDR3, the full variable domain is EAGVVQSPRYKIIEKKQPVAFWCNPISGHNTLYWYLQNLGQGPELLIRYENEEAVDDSQLPKDRFSAERLKGVDSTLKIQPAELGDSAVYLCASSLDETYGEQFFGPGTRLTVL.

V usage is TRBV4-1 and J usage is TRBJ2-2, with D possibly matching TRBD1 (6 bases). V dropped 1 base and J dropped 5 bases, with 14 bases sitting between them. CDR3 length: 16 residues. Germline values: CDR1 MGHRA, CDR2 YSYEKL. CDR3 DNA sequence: TGCGCCAGCAGCCAAGTACAGGGACCCCCGACCGGGGAGCTGTTTTTT. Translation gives CASSQVQGPPTGELFF.

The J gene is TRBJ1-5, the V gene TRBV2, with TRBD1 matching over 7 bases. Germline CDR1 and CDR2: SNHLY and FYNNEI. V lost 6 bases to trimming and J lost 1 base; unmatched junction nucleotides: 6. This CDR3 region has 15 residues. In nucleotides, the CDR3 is TGTGCCAGCAGGAACAGGGGAAAGAGCAATCAGCCCCAGCATTTT. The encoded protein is CASRNRGKSNQPQHF.

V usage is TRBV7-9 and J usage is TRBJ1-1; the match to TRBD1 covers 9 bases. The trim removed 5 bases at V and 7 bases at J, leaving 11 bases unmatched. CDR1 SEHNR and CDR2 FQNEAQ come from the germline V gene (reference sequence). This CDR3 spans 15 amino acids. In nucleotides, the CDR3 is TGTGCCAGCAGCCCGTTCAGGGACAGGGTAAATGAAGCTTTCTTT. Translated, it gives CASSPFRDRVNEAFF.

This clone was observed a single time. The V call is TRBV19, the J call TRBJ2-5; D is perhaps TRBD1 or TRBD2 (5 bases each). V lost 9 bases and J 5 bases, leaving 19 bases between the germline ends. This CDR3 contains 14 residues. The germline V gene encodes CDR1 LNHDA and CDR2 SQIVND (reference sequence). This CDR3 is CARAGARRSETQYF. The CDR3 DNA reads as TGTGCCAGGGCCGGGGCGCGTCGGTCGGAGACCCAGTACTTC.

CDR3 bases: TGTGCCAGCAGTGTAGCGTCTCAGCCCCAGCATTTT. Residues: CASSVASQPQHF. V usage is TRBV2 and J usage is TRBJ1-5; no reliable D call. Trimming cost V 4 bases and J 6 bases, with 7 bases left between them. CDR1 and CDR2 (germline): SNHLY, FYNNEI. CDR3 size: 12 residues.

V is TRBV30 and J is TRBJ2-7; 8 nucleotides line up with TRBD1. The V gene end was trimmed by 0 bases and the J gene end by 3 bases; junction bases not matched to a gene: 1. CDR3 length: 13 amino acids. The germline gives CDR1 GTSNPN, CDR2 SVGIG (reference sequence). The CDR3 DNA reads TGTGCCTGGAGTGTACAGGGGGTCTACGAGCAGTACTTC. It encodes CAWSVQGVYEQYF.

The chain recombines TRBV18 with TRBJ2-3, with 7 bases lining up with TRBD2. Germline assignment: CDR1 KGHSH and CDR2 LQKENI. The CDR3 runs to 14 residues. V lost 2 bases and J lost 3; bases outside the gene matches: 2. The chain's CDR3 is CASSPWRETDTQYF. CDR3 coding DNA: TGTGCCAGCTCACCATGGCGGGAGACAGATACGCAGTATTTT.

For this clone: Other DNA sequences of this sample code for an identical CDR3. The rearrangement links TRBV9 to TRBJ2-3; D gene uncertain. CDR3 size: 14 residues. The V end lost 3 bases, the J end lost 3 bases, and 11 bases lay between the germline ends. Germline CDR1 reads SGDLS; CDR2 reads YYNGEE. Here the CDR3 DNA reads TGTGCCAGCAGCGCCGACGGCCGGACAGATACGCAGTATTTT. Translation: CASSADGRTDTQYF.